A selection of T cell receptor beta chains follows, all from one sample in a study of radiation and T cells in renal cell carcinoma. The assay was immunoSEQ multiplex PCR, and TCRdb's table has in-frame clones only and misses some. The sample includes 70,000 to 100,000 clones, 82% of them seen just once. The sequenced sample was blood, obtained from a patient whose treatment included radiotherapy and nephrectomy. The receptors originated from a man aged 55 to 70 with renal cell carcinoma. CDR3s include the opening cysteine and the closing phenylalanine or tryptophan. Fields, in order: D gene, J gene, V gene, clone size, CDR3 protein, CDR3 DNA. D genes are given only for firm matches. Expanded clones are given a class, and other clones once, few, many or no size at all.

D gene: TRBD1; J gene: TRBJ2-1; V gene: TRBV7-6; clone size: .; CDR3 protein: CASSSPTGDSGNEQFF; CDR3 DNA: TGTGCCAGCAGCTCCCCTACAGGGGATTCTGGCAATGAGCAGTTCTTC
D gene: .; J gene: TRBJ1-2; V gene: TRBV15; clone size: .; CDR3 protein: CATSRARRAYGYTF; CDR3 DNA: TGTGCCACCAGCAGAGCTCGGAGAGCTTATGGCTACACCTTC
D gene: TRBD1; J gene: TRBJ2-3; V gene: TRBV11-2; clone size: .; CDR3 protein: CASSFRQGATFTDTQYF; CDR3 DNA: TGTGCCAGCAGCTTCCGACAGGGGGCAACTTTCACAGATACGCAGTATTTT
D gene: .; J gene: TRBJ2-1; V gene: TRBV7-6; clone size: .; CDR3 protein: CASSSLALGSDEQFF; CDR3 DNA: TGTGCCAGCAGCTCCCTCGCTCTGGGTTCGGATGAGCAGTTCTTC
D gene: TRBD1; J gene: TRBJ1-5; V gene: TRBV6-6; clone size: .; CDR3 protein: CASSSGQGPRQPQHF; CDR3 DNA: TGTGCCAGCAGTTCAGGACAGGGACCAAGGCAGCCCCAGCATTTT
D gene: TRBD2; J gene: TRBJ2-5; V gene: TRBV19; clone size: .; CDR3 protein: CASSIGLAGIQETQYF; CDR3 DNA: TGTGCCAGTAGTATCGGGCTAGCGGGGATCCAAGAGACCCAGTACTTC
D gene: .; J gene: TRBJ1-2; V gene: TRBV5-1; clone size: .; CDR3 protein: CASSTDTNYGYTF; CDR3 DNA: TGCGCCAGCAGCACTGATACTAACTATGGCTACACCTTC
D gene: .; J gene: TRBJ2-7; V gene: TRBV7-2; clone size: .; CDR3 protein: CASSPDGPPVYEQYF; CDR3 DNA: TGTGCCAGCAGCCCCGACGGGCCCCCCGTCTACGAGCAGTACTTC
D gene: .; J gene: TRBJ2-7; V gene: TRBV7-9; clone size: .; CDR3 protein: CASSLSGEYEQYF; CDR3 DNA: TGTGCCAGCAGCTTATCTGGGGAGTACGAGCAGTACTTC
D gene: .; J gene: TRBJ2-3; V gene: TRBV7-9; clone size: .; CDR3 protein: CASSRRGASTDTQYF; CDR3 DNA: TGTGCCAGCAGCCGCCGGGGAGCTAGCACAGATACGCAGTATTTT
D gene: .; J gene: TRBJ1-2; V gene: TRBV2; clone size: .; CDR3 protein: CASSEGGGAYGYTF; CDR3 DNA: TGTGCCAGCAGTGAAGGGGGCGGAGCCTATGGCTACACCTTC
D gene: .; J gene: TRBJ2-7; V gene: TRBV7-8; clone size: .; CDR3 protein: CASSLAFRTESSYEQYF; CDR3 DNA: TGTGCCAGCAGCTTAGCATTTAGGACAGAGAGCTCCTACGAGCAGTACTTC
D gene: TRBD1; J gene: TRBJ2-2; V gene: TRBV16; clone size: .; CDR3 protein: CASSRDRGSSGELFF; CDR3 DNA: TGTGCCAGCAGCCGGGACAGGGGTTCGTCCGGGGAGCTGTTTTTT
D gene: TRBD2; J gene: TRBJ2-7; V gene: TRBV2; clone size: .; CDR3 protein: CASRAGTTPYEQYF; CDR3 DNA: TGTGCCAGCAGAGCCGGGACTACTCCCTACGAGCAGTACTTC
D gene: TRBD1; J gene: TRBJ1-3; V gene: TRBV5-1; clone size: .; CDR3 protein: CASSFGLGTGSGNTIYF; CDR3 DNA: TGCGCCAGCAGCTTTGGACTCGGGACAGGCTCTGGAAACACCATATATTTT
D gene: .; J gene: TRBJ2-2; V gene: TRBV29-1; clone size: .; CDR3 protein: CSVPEGGTGELFF; CDR3 DNA: TGCAGCGTCCCGGAGGGGGGAACCGGGGAGCTGTTTTTT
D gene: .; J gene: TRBJ2-7; V gene: TRBV28; clone size: .; CDR3 protein: CASSLASSKYEQYF; CDR3 DNA: TGTGCCAGCAGTTTGGCTAGCTCCAAGTACGAGCAGTACTTC
D gene: .; J gene: TRBJ2-7; V gene: TRBV9; clone size: .; CDR3 protein: CASSVEGGDTAGYEQYF; CDR3 DNA: TGTGCCAGCAGCGTAGAAGGGGGGGACACGGCGGGCTACGAGCAGTACTTC
D gene: .; J gene: TRBJ2-5; V gene: TRBV18; clone size: .; CDR3 protein: CASSPASQETQYF; CDR3 DNA: TGTGCCAGCTCACCGGCGTCCCAAGAGACCCAGTACTTC
D gene: .; J gene: TRBJ1-1; V gene: TRBV23-1; clone size: .; CDR3 protein: CASSQSLQGVNTEAFF; CDR3 DNA: TGCGCCAGCAGTCAATCGTTGCAGGGAGTCAACACTGAAGCTTTCTTT
D gene: TRBD1; J gene: TRBJ1-4; V gene: TRBV4-2; clone size: .; CDR3 protein: CASSQSLVGQGAEKLFF; CDR3 DNA: TGTGCCAGCAGCCAGAGTCTCGTTGGACAGGGGGCGGAAAAACTGTTTTTT
D gene: TRBD2; J gene: TRBJ2-1; V gene: TRBV7-2; clone size: .; CDR3 protein: CASSPTSGTYNEQFF; CDR3 DNA: TGTGCCAGCAGCCCAACTAGCGGGACTTACAATGAGCAGTTCTTC
D gene: .; J gene: TRBJ2-1; V gene: TRBV4-1; clone size: .; CDR3 protein: CASSPPPKESSNEQFF; CDR3 DNA: TGCGCCAGCAGCCCCCCCCCTAAGGAATCTAGCAATGAGCAGTTCTTC
D gene: .; J gene: TRBJ2-7; V gene: TRBV28; clone size: .; CDR3 protein: CASNSDSYEQYF; CDR3 DNA: TGTGCCAGCAATTCCGACAGCTACGAGCAGTACTTC
D gene: TRBD2; J gene: TRBJ2-5; V gene: TRBV5-1; clone size: .; CDR3 protein: CASSLDGRGYQETQYF; CDR3 DNA: TGCGCCAGCAGCTTGGACGGGAGGGGGTACCAAGAGACCCAGTACTTC
D gene: TRBD2; J gene: TRBJ2-4; V gene: TRBV5-5; clone size: once; CDR3 protein: CASSLAPSGRVNTNIQYF; CDR3 DNA: TGTGCCAGCAGCTTGGCCCCTAGCGGGAGGGTGAACACAAACATTCAGTACTTC
D gene: TRBD1; J gene: TRBJ2-1; V gene: TRBV28; clone size: few; CDR3 protein: CASSLTGTAYNEQFF; CDR3 DNA: TGTGCCAGCAGTTTAACGGGGACAGCCTACAATGAGCAGTTCTTC
D gene: .; J gene: TRBJ2-4; V gene: TRBV7-8; clone size: .; CDR3 protein: CASSPRGALDKNIQYF; CDR3 DNA: TGTGCCAGCAGCCCTAGGGGTGCGTTGGACAAAAACATTCAGTACTTC
D gene: TRBD1; J gene: TRBJ1-3; V gene: TRBV28; clone size: .; CDR3 protein: CASSSLDRGNTIYF; CDR3 DNA: TGTGCCAGCAGTTCATTGGACAGGGGAAACACCATATATTTT
D gene: .; J gene: TRBJ1-2; V gene: TRBV7-6; clone size: .; CDR3 protein: CASSLEASTTHYGYTF; CDR3 DNA: TGTGCCAGCAGCTTAGAGGCCAGCACTACTCACTATGGCTACACCTTC
D gene: .; J gene: TRBJ2-7; V gene: TRBV5-4; clone size: .; CDR3 protein: CASSYDRTYEQYF; CDR3 DNA: TGTGCCAGCAGTTACGACAGGACCTACGAGCAGTACTTC
D gene: TRBD1; J gene: TRBJ2-2; V gene: TRBV19; clone size: few; CDR3 protein: CASSRDRPTGELFF; CDR3 DNA: TGTGCCAGTAGTAGGGACAGGCCGACCGGGGAGCTGTTTTTT
D gene: .; J gene: TRBJ2-1; V gene: TRBV2; clone size: .; CDR3 protein: CASSRRGPNEQFF; CDR3 DNA: TGTGCCAGCAGTCGGAGGGGGCCCAATGAGCAGTTCTTC
D gene: .; J gene: TRBJ2-7; V gene: TRBV28; clone size: .; CDR3 protein: CASSLRTGRAYEQYF; CDR3 DNA: TGTGCCAGCAGCCTAAGGACCGGGAGAGCCTACGAGCAGTACTTC
D gene: TRBD2; J gene: TRBJ2-1; V gene: TRBV2; clone size: once; CDR3 protein: CASSPGTSATENEQFF; CDR3 DNA: TGTGCCAGCAGCCCTGGGACTAGCGCAACTGAGAATGAGCAGTTCTTC
D gene: .; J gene: TRBJ2-7; V gene: TRBV28; clone size: .; CDR3 protein: CASSVDRTPYEQYF; CDR3 DNA: TGTGCCAGCAGTGTCGACAGGACCCCCTACGAGCAGTACTTC
D gene: .; J gene: TRBJ1-5; V gene: TRBV30; clone size: .; CDR3 protein: CAWSRPWGMRDGNQPQHF; CDR3 DNA: TGTGCCTGGAGTCGCCCCTGGGGAATGCGGGACGGTAATCAGCCCCAGCATTTT
D gene: .; J gene: TRBJ2-3; V gene: TRBV9; clone size: .; CDR3 protein: CASSPPRTDTQYF; CDR3 DNA: TGTGCCAGCAGCCCCCCCCGCACAGATACGCAGTATTTT
D gene: .; J gene: TRBJ2-2; V gene: TRBV7-2; clone size: .; CDR3 protein: CASSLNSNTGELFF; CDR3 DNA: TGTGCCAGCAGCTTAAACTCGAACACCGGGGAGCTGTTTTTT
D gene: .; J gene: TRBJ2-3; V gene: TRBV27; clone size: once; CDR3 protein: CASSFPGCDVRLNSTDTQYF; CDR3 DNA: TGTGCCAGCAGTTTTCCGGGGTGCGACGTTAGACTAAATAGCACAGATACGCAGTATTTT
D gene: .; J gene: TRBJ2-3; V gene: TRBV2; clone size: .; CDR3 protein: CASRGVSDTQYF; CDR3 DNA: TGTGCCAGCCGGGGAGTCTCAGATACGCAGTATTTT
D gene: .; J gene: TRBJ1-1; V gene: TRBV5-6; clone size: .; CDR3 protein: CASSFYTQGLREAFF; CDR3 DNA: TGTGCCAGCAGCTTCTATACCCAGGGGTTACGAGAAGCTTTCTTT
D gene: TRBD2; J gene: TRBJ2-7; V gene: TRBV27; clone size: .; CDR3 protein: CARQNGLAEISSYEQYF; CDR3 DNA: TGTGCCAGACAGAACGGACTAGCGGAGATATCCTCCTACGAGCAGTACTTC
D gene: .; J gene: TRBJ2-2; V gene: TRBV2; clone size: .; CDR3 protein: CASIWGSGDTGELFF; CDR3 DNA: TGTGCCAGCATATGGGGGTCGGGGGACACCGGGGAGCTGTTTTTT
D gene: TRBD1; J gene: TRBJ2-3; V gene: TRBV5-6; clone size: .; CDR3 protein: CASSRDRGSTDTQYF; CDR3 DNA: TGTGCCAGCAGCCGCGACAGGGGAAGCACAGATACGCAGTATTTT
D gene: TRBD1; J gene: TRBJ2-5; V gene: TRBV7-2; clone size: .; CDR3 protein: CASSLHRTGIGKTQYF; CDR3 DNA: TGTGCCAGCAGCTTACACAGGACAGGGATTGGAAAGACCCAGTACTTC
D gene: .; J gene: TRBJ2-2; V gene: TRBV10-1; clone size: once; CDR3 protein: CASSPDSAPNTGELFF; CDR3 DNA: TGCGCCAGCAGTCCTGACAGCGCCCCGAACACCGGGGAGCTGTTTTTT
D gene: .; J gene: TRBJ2-3; V gene: TRBV5-1; clone size: .; CDR3 protein: CASSLWPGRTTDTQYF; CDR3 DNA: TGCGCCAGCAGCTTGTGGCCGGGGAGGACCACAGATACGCAGTATTTT
D gene: .; J gene: TRBJ1-5; V gene: TRBV7-6; clone size: .; CDR3 protein: CASSPSHPGEWGQPQHF; CDR3 DNA: TGTGCCAGCAGCCCTTCCCACCCAGGTGAATGGGGTCAGCCCCAGCATTTT
D gene: TRBD1; J gene: TRBJ1-1; V gene: TRBV7-9; clone size: .; CDR3 protein: CASSSGGGSTEAFF; CDR3 DNA: TGTGCCAGCAGCTCAGGGGGGGGAAGCACTGAAGCTTTCTTT
D gene: TRBD2; J gene: TRBJ2-7; V gene: TRBV19; clone size: few; CDR3 protein: CASRIIAGEGYEQYF; CDR3 DNA: TGTGCCAGTAGGATCATAGCGGGAGAGGGGTACGAGCAGTACTTC
D gene: .; J gene: TRBJ2-5; V gene: TRBV18; clone size: .; CDR3 protein: CASSPSYGQETQYF; CDR3 DNA: TGTGCCAGCTCACCATCCTACGGACAAGAGACCCAGTACTTC
D gene: TRBD1; J gene: TRBJ2-7; V gene: TRBV28; clone size: .; CDR3 protein: CASRGFGTGVYEQYF; CDR3 DNA: TGTGCCAGCAGAGGGTTCGGGACAGGGGTCTACGAGCAGTACTTC
D gene: .; J gene: TRBJ2-2; V gene: TRBV29-1; clone size: .; CDR3 protein: CSGGQGGGELFF; CDR3 DNA: TGCAGCGGTGGGCAGGGAGGCGGGGAGCTGTTTTTT
D gene: .; J gene: TRBJ2-7; V gene: TRBV27; clone size: .; CDR3 protein: CAIRSIGSYEQYF; CDR3 DNA: TGTGCCATTCGCTCTATTGGCTCCTACGAGCAGTACTTC
D gene: .; J gene: TRBJ1-5; V gene: TRBV5-5; clone size: .; CDR3 protein: CASSLTGFNQPQHF; CDR3 DNA: TGTGCCAGCAGCCTGACTGGCTTTAATCAGCCCCAGCATTTT
D gene: .; J gene: TRBJ1-1; V gene: TRBV14; clone size: .; CDR3 protein: CASSQDQNTEAFF; CDR3 DNA: TGTGCCAGCAGCCAAGACCAGAACACTGAAGCTTTCTTT